The clone carrying this T cell receptor (beta chain) was detected a few times. Its cognate antigen is unknown. The authors used template switching to add a universal primer site and gave cDNA unique molecular identifiers. TCRdb analysed the 5' RACE reads with MiXCR anew, one entry per CDR3 protein. This repertoire shows 310,000 or so distinct CDR3 sequences, roughly 8.6% found once; its top ten account for over 2%. The record originates from a study of identical twins. General study points: Weaker excess twin sharing was seen among beta out-of-frame sequences.

CDR1 and CDR2 from the germline V gene are SSHAT and FNYEAQ (reference sequence). Deletions cut 2 bases from V and 6 bases from J, with 19 bases between. The CDR3 runs to 16 residues. The same data also went into a second study, on yellow fever vaccine responses in identical twins.

The gene calls are TRBV7-7 and TRBJ2-5, with D perhaps TRBD1 or TRBD2 (5 bases each). Sequencing was done on a sample of memory (CD45RO+) T cells sorted from blood. This sequence was found in a woman in her late teens or twenties in good health. CDR3 coding DNA: TGTGCCAGCAGCTTACCCCCGGGGACCACTTGGAAGACCCAGTACTTC. Residues: CASSLPPGTTWKTQYF.